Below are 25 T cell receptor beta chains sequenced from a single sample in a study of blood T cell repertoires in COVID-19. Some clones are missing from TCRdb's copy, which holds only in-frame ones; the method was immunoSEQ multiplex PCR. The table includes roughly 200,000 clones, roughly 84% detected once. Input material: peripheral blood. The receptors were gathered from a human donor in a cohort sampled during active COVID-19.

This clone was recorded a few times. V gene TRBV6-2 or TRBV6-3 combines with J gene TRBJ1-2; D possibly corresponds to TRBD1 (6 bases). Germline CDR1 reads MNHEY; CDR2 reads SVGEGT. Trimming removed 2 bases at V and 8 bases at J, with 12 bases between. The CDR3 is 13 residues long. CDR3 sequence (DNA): TGTGCCAGCAGTTACACCAACAGGGTAGGCTACACCTTC. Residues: CASSYTNRVGYTF.

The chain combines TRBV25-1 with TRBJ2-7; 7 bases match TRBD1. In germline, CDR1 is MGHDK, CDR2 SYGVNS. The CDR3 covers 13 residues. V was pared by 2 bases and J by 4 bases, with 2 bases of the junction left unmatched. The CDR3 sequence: CASSEDRAYEQYF. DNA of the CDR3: TGTGCCAGCAGTGAAGACAGGGCTTACGAGCAGTACTTC.

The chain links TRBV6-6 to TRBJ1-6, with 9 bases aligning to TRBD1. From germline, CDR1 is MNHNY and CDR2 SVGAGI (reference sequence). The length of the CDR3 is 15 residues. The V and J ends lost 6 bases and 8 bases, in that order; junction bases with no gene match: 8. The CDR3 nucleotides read TGTGCCAGCAGGGTCGGGACAGGGCAGGATTCACCCCTCCACTTT. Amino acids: CASRVGTGQDSPLHF.

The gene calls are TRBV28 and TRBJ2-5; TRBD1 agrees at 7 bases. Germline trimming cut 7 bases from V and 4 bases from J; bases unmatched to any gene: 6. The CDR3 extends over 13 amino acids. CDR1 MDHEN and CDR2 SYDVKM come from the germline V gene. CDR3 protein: CASTLPGGETQYF. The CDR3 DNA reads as TGTGCCAGCACCCTGCCAGGGGGAGAGACCCAGTACTTC.

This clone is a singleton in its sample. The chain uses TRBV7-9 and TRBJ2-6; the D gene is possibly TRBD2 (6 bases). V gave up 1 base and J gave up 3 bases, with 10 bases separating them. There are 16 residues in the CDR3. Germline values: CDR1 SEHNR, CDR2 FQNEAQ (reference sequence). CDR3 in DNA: TGTGCCAGCAGCTTAGGAGGGAGGTTTGGGGCCAACGTCCTGACTTTC. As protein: CASSLGGRFGANVLTF.

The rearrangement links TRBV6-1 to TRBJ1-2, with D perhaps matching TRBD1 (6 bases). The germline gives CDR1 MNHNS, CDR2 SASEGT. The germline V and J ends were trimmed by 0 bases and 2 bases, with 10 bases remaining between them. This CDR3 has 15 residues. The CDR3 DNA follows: TGTGCCAGCAGTGAAGCGTCGACAGGCAACTATGGCTACACCTTC. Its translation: CASSEASTGNYGYTF.

CDR3 protein: CASSYSRGDTDTQYF. The CDR3 DNA reads as TGTGCCAGCAGTTACTCGCGGGGGGACACAGATACGCAGTATTTT. The rearrangement links TRBV6-6 to TRBJ2-3; TRBD2 aligns across 8 bases. Germline CDR1 is MNHNY and CDR2 is SVGAGI (reference sequence). The CDR3 has 15 amino acids. The V and J ends lost 0 bases and 2 bases, in that order; junction bases with no gene match: 1.

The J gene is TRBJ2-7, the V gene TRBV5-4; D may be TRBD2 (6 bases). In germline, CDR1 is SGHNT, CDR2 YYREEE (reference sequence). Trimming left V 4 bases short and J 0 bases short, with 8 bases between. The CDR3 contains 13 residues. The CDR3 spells CASSAGFSYEQYF. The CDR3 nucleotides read TGTGCCAGCAGCGCGGGGTTCTCCTACGAGCAGTACTTC.

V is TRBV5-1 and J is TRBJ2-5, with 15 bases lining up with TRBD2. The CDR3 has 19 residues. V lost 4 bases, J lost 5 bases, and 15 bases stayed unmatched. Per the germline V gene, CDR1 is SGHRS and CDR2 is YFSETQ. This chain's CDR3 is CASSGLAGGLVVLQETQYF. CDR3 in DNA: TGCGCCAGCAGCGGACTAGCGGGAGGGCTGGTTGTTTTGCAGGAGACCCAGTACTTC.

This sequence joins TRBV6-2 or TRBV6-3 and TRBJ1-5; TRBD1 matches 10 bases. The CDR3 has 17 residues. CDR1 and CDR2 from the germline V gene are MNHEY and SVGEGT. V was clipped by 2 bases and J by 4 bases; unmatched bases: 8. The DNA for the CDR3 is TGTGCCAGCAGTTACGCTCGGGACAGGGGAAGAAATCAGCCCCAGCATTTT. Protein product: CASSYARDRGRNQPQHF.

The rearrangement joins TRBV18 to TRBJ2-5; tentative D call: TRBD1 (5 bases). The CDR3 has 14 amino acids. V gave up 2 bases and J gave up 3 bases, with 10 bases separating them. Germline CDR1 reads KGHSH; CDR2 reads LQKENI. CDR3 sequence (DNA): TGTGCCAGCTCACCAAACAGGATGGAAGAGACCCAGTACTTC. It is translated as CASSPNRMEETQYF.

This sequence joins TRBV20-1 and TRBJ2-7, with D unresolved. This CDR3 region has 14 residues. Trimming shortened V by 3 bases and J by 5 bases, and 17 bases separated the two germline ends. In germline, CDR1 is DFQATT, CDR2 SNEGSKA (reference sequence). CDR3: CSASETRRPDEQYF. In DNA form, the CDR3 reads TGCAGTGCTAGTGAAACTCGCCGCCCCGACGAGCAGTACTTC.

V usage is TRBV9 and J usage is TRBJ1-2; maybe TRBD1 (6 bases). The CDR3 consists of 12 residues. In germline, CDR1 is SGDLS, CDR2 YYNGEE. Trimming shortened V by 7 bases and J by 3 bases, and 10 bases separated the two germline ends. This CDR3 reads CASGRQDYGYTF. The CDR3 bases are TGTGCCAGCGGACGACAGGACTATGGCTACACCTTC.

As DNA, the CDR3 is TGTGCAAAACAAACAGAACGGGACAGGCACTACGAGCAGTACTTC. The encoded protein is CAKQTERDRHYEQYF. The rearrangement links TRBV19 to TRBJ2-7, with 8 bases fitting TRBD1. The CDR3 sequence is 15 residues long. Germline CDR1 and CDR2: LNHDA and SQIVND (reference sequence).

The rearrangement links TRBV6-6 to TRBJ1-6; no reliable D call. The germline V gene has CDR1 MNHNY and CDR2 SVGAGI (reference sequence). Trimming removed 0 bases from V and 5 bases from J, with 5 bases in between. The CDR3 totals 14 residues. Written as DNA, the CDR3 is TGTGCCAGCAGTTACTCGGAGGATAATTCACCCCTCCACTTT. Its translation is CASSYSEDNSPLHF.

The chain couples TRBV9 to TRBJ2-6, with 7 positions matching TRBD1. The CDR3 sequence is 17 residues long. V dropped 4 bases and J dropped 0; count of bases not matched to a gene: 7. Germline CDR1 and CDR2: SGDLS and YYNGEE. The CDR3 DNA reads TGTGCCAGCAGCCCTTCGAGGGACAGCTCTGGGGCCAACGTCCTGACTTTC. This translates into CASSPSRDSSGANVLTF.

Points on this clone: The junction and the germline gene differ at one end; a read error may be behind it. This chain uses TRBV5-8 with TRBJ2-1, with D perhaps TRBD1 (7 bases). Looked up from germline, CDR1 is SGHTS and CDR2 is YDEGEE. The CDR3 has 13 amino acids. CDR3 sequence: CASRLAGGNEQFF. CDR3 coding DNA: TGTGCCAGCAGATTGGCAGGGGGGAATGAGCAGTTCTTC.

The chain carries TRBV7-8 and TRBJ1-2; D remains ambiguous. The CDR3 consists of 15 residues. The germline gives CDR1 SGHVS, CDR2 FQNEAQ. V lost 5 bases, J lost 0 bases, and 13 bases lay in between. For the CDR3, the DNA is TGTGCCAGCAGCCCCCGGGTTCCAGCTAACTATGGCTACACCTTC. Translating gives CASSPRVPANYGYTF.

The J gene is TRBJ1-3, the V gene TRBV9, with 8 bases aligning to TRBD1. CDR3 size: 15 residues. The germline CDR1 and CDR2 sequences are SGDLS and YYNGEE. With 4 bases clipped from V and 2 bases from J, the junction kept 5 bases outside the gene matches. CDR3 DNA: TGTGCCAGCAGCCCCCGGACAGGGACTGGAAACACCATATATTTT. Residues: CASSPRTGTGNTIYF.

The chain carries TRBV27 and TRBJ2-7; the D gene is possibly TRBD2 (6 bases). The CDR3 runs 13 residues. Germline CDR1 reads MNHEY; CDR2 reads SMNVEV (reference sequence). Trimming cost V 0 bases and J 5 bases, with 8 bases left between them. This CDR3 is CASSLSRGHEQYF. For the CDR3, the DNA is TGTGCCAGCAGTTTATCGCGGGGCCACGAGCAGTACTTC.

The CDR3 sequence: CATSDTGTGSTDTQYF. CDR3 DNA: TGTGCCACCAGTGATACCGGGACAGGGAGCACAGATACGCAGTATTTT. The rearrangement joins TRBV24-1 to TRBJ2-3; 9 nucleotides align to TRBD1. V was pared by 3 bases and J by 0 bases, with 3 bases of the junction left unmatched. This CDR3 is built from 16 residues. In germline, CDR1 is KGHDR, CDR2 SFDVKD.

CDR3 amino acids: CASSFRTDGNTIYF. The CDR3 DNA reads as TGTGCCAGCAGCTTTCGGACAGATGGAAACACCATATATTTT. The V and J genes are TRBV7-9 and TRBJ1-3; possible D gene TRBD1, 6 bases. Between the trimmed V and J ends, which lost 3 bases and 3 bases, there was a span of 9 bases. Germline V gene data show CDR1 as SEHNR and CDR2 as FQNEAQ (reference sequence). There are 14 residues in the CDR3.

For the CDR3, the DNA is TGTGCCAGCAGTTACAACCGGGACACTACCTACGAGCAGTACTTC. Its protein product is CASSYNRDTTYEQYF. V gene TRBV6-5 combines with J gene TRBJ2-7; D is possibly TRBD1 (6 bases). Germline V CDR1 and CDR2: MNHEY, SVGAGI. The CDR3 consists of 15 residues. Trimming pared 2 bases from V and 2 bases from J, leaving 13 bases between.

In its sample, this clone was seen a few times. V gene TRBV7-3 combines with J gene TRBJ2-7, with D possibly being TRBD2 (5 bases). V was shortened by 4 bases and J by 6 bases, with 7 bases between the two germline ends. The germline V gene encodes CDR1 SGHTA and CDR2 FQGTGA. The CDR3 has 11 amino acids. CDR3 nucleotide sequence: TGTGCCAGCAGCTCTAGCTCCGAGCAGTACTTC. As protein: CASSSSSEQYF. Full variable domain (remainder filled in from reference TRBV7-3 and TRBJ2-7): GAGVSQTPSNKVTEKGKYVELRCDPISGHTALYWYRQSLGQGPEFLIYFQGTGAADDSGLPNDRFFAVRPEGSVSTLKIQRTERGDSAVYLCASSSSSEQYFGPGTRLTVT.

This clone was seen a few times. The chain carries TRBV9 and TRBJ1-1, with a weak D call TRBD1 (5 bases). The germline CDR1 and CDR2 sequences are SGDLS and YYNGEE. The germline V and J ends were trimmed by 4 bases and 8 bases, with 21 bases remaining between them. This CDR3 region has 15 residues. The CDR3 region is CASSPGDLGDVEAFF. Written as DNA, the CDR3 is TGTGCCAGCAGCCCGGGGGATTTAGGGGATGTGGAAGCTTTCTTT.